The clone carrying this TCR beta chain occurred once. The PCR had 60 Vbeta and 13 Jbeta primers. Some clones are missing from TCRdb's copy, which holds only in-frame ones; the method was immunoSEQ multiplex PCR. The sample holds 100,000 to 150,000 clones, around four fifths seen once. The sample belongs to a study of cytomegalovirus exposure and HLA in healthy donors. The CDR3 has 15 amino acids. V lost 0 bases and J lost 4, with 12 bases in between. The germline CDR1 and CDR2 sequences are GTSNPN and SVGIG (reference sequence). Sample: PBMCs. The receptor was isolated from a boy aged 5-17 years in good health and CMV-seronegative. The rearrangement links TRBV30 to TRBJ2-2; D gene unclear. CDR3 loop: CAWSVRRSGTGELFF. The CDR3 region has the DNA TGTGCCTGGAGTGTACGTCGATCGGGCACCGGGGAGCTGTTTTTT.